The 26 T cell receptor beta chains below come from one sample, sequenced in a study of T cell responses to AZD1222 COVID-19 vaccine. Method: immunoSEQ multiplex PCR; TCRdb's copy keeps in-frame clones and lacks some. This table has under 150,000 clones, roughly 88% appearing once. Sample: peripheral blood, taken 28 days after the second AZD1222 dose. These receptors originate from an adult who received the AZD1222 COVID-19 vaccine.

The V call is TRBV9, the J call TRBJ1-1; TRBD1 agrees at 7 bases. Trimming cost V 0 bases and J 1 base; bases outside gene matches: 9. This CDR3 is 17 amino acids long. CDR1 SGDLS and CDR2 YYNGEE come from the germline V gene. This CDR3 reads CASSVGQGAFGNTEAFF. CDR3 DNA: TGTGCCAGCAGCGTAGGACAGGGCGCTTTTGGGAACACTGAAGCTTTCTTT. The full variable domain, with the rest looked up from reference TRBV9 and TRBJ1-1, is DSGVTQTPKHLITATGQRVTLRCSPRSGDLSVYWYQQSLDQGLQFLIQYYNGEERAKGNILERFSAQQFPDLHSELNLSSLELGDSALYFCASSVGQGAFGNTEAFFGQGTRLTVV.

On this clone itself: At one end the junction does not follow the germline gene, possibly because of a read error. The genes are TRBV7-7 and TRBJ2-2; the match to TRBD2 covers 13 bases. Germline loops: CDR1 SSHAT, CDR2 FNYEAQ (reference sequence). The CDR3 has 15 amino acids. The CDR3 coding sequence is TGTGCTAGCAGCACGGGACTAGCGGGACACGGGGAGCTGTTTTTT. Residues: CASSTGLAGHGELFF.

The chain joins TRBV3-1 (or the pseudogene TRBV3-2) to TRBJ2-5, with a weak D call TRBD2 (6 bases). Germline CDR1 reads LGHDT; CDR2 reads YNNKEL (reference sequence). This CDR3 contains 15 residues. The V end was cut by 4 bases, the J end by 1 base, with 13 bases between. The CDR3 nucleotides are TGTGCCAGCAGCCCCCGGGGGAACCTCCAAGAGACCCAGTACTTC. It is translated as CASSPRGNLQETQYF.

The chain uses TRBV7-2 and TRBJ2-1, with TRBD2 identical over 8 bases. Germline V CDR1 and CDR2: SGHTA, FQGNSA. With 3 bases clipped from V and 9 bases from J, the junction kept 16 bases outside the gene matches. The CDR3 consists of 17 residues. The CDR3 DNA reads as TGTGCCAGCAGCTTCCCACCCCGCGCGGGGGGTTCAAGTGAGCAGTTCTTC. Translation gives CASSFPPRAGGSSEQFF.

The CDR3 coding sequence is TGCGCCAGCAGTGATAGGACTAGCGGGGTCCACGAGCAGTACTTC. It encodes CASSDRTSGVHEQYF. J is TRBJ2-7 and V is TRBV10-1; 12 bases line up with TRBD2. Trimming removed 3 bases from V and 5 bases from J; junction bases left unmatched: 5. The CDR3 is 15 residues long. Germline values: CDR1 WNHNN, CDR2 SYGVQD (reference sequence).

This sequence joins TRBV19 and TRBJ1-5, with TRBD1 matching over 7 bases. The CDR3 sequence is 14 residues long. Germline-derived CDR1 and CDR2 are LNHDA and SQIVND (reference sequence). After removal of 7 bases from V and 4 bases from J, the junction contained 7 bases not matched to a gene. The CDR3 sequence: CASTWDSLNQPQHF. The CDR3 DNA follows: TGTGCCAGTACTTGGGACAGTCTAAATCAGCCCCAGCATTTT.

This clone is a singleton in its sample. The chain uses TRBV29-1 and TRBJ1-1, with no clear D. The CDR3 loop spans 13 amino acids. The V gene lost 4 bases and the J gene lost 5 bases, with 14 bases spanning the gap. CDR1 is SQVTM, CDR2 ANQGSEA, per germline. The CDR3 spells CSVVAASGTEAFF. In DNA form, the CDR3 reads TGCAGCGTTGTTGCAGCCTCGGGGACTGAAGCTTTCTTT.

The chain uses TRBV5-8 and TRBJ2-1, with D hard to call. CDR3 length: 13 residues. Germline-derived CDR1 and CDR2 are SGHTS and YDEGEE. V was pared by 0 bases and J by 12 bases, with 13 bases between. CDR3 loop: CASSLGGTLGQFF. The CDR3 coding sequence is TGTGCCAGCAGCTTGGGGGGTACACTTGGGCAGTTCTTC.

The chain links TRBV4-1 to TRBJ2-1, with TRBD2 identical over 8 bases. Germline CDR1 reads MGHRA; CDR2 reads YSYEKL. V lost 6 bases, J lost 9 bases, and 10 bases stayed unmatched. The CDR3 spans 14 residues. The CDR3 loop reads CASSLSGKGSEQFF. The CDR3 nucleotides are TGCGCCAGCAGTCTTAGCGGGAAAGGGAGTGAGCAGTTCTTC.

The rearrangement links TRBV18 to TRBJ1-2; TRBD1 matches 10 bases. The CDR3 has 16 residues. CDR1 KGHSH and CDR2 LQKENI come from the germline V gene. With V trimmed by 3 bases and J by 1 base, 5 bases remained unmatched. In DNA, the CDR3 is TGTGCCAGCTCACCCCAAGGGGACAGGGGTAACTATGGCTACACCTTC. This sequence encodes CASSPQGDRGNYGYTF.

The V call is TRBV18, the J call TRBJ1-2; 11 bases line up with TRBD1. The V gene's germline CDR1 is KGHSH and CDR2 LQKENI. Germline trimming cut 5 bases from V and 2 bases from J; bases unmatched to any gene: 7. The CDR3 contains 16 residues. The CDR3 sequence: CASSADRGPLNYGYTF. The CDR3 DNA follows: TGTGCCAGCTCAGCGGACAGGGGGCCCCTAAACTATGGCTACACCTTC. The whole variable domain, remainder taken from reference TRBV18 and TRBJ1-2, is NAGVMQNPRHLVRRRGQEARLRCSPMKGHSHVYWYRQLPEEGLKFMVYLQKENIIDESGMPKERFSAEFPKEGPSILRIQQVVRGDSAAYFCASSADRGPLNYGYTFGSGTRLTVV.

V gene TRBV5-5 combines with J gene TRBJ1-1; D not certain. Trimming took off 0 bases at V and 2 bases at J, with 11 bases between the two ends. Looked up from germline, CDR1 is SGHKS and CDR2 is YYEKEE (reference sequence). The CDR3 has 15 amino acids. CDR3 nucleotides: TGTGCCAGCAGCTTGGAGGGCCCCCCTAACACTGAAGCTTTCTTT. Translation: CASSLEGPPNTEAFF. The full variable domain, with the rest looked up from reference TRBV5-5 and TRBJ1-1, is DAGVTQSPTHLIKTRGQQVTLRCSPISGHKSVSWYQQVLGQGPQFIFQYYEKEERGRGNFPDRFSARQFPNYSSELNVNALLLGDSALYLCASSLEGPPNTEAFFGQGTRLTVV.

Here the CDR3 DNA reads TGTGCCAGCAGCTTAGCACAGGGGGACACTGAAGCTTTCTTT. Protein: CASSLAQGDTEAFF. V gene TRBV7-9 combines with J gene TRBJ1-1, with 8 nucleotides matching TRBD1. Germline V lookup: CDR1 SEHNR, CDR2 FQNEAQ (reference sequence). V shed 0 bases, J shed 3 bases, and the junction held 0 bases outside the gene matches. The CDR3 is 14 amino acids.

The J gene is TRBJ1-1, the V gene TRBV21-1; TRBD1, the table's D call, was not compared with the DNA. TRBV21-1 is recorded as a pseudogene. The CDR3 is 15 amino acids. The CDR3 DNA sequence: TGTGCCAGCAGCAAAGAGGGCAGGGGAGACACTGAAGCTTTCTTT. This gives the protein CASSKEGRGDTEAFF.

The chain employs TRBV24-1 and TRBJ2-2; D remains unclear. Germline V gene data show CDR1 as KGHDR and CDR2 as SFDVKD. The CDR3 is 17 amino acids. Trimming took off 3 bases at V and 3 bases at J, with 16 bases between the two ends. CDR3 in amino acids: CATSDVGPRGHTGELFF. The CDR3 DNA is TGTGCCACCAGTGATGTAGGACCAAGAGGACACACCGGGGAGCTGTTTTTT.

DNA of the CDR3: TGTGCCAGCAACCCAGGTTTCAATGAGCAGTTCTTC. Translated, it gives CASNPGFNEQFF. The chain couples TRBV6-5 to TRBJ2-1; unclear D gene. The length of the CDR3 is 12 residues. The ends were cut back, 7 bases at V and 6 bases at J, with 10 bases in the middle. Germline V gene data show CDR1 as MNHEY and CDR2 as SVGAGI.

V and J are TRBV5-1 and TRBJ1-2; 9 nucleotides line up with TRBD1. V lost 0 bases, J lost 4 bases, and 13 bases stayed unmatched. CDR1 is SGHRS and CDR2 is YFSETQ in the germline V gene. The CDR3 sequence is 18 residues long. CDR3 protein: CASSLGKAGTGRTYGYTF. CDR3 in DNA: TGCGCCAGCAGCTTGGGGAAAGCCGGGACAGGGAGAACCTATGGCTACACCTTC.

This chain uses TRBV10-2 with TRBJ1-5; 8 positions agree with TRBD1. Trimming at V came to 6 bases and at J to 2 bases, leaving 3 bases not matched to a gene. Looked up from germline, CDR1 is WSHSY and CDR2 is SAAADI. The CDR3 runs 14 residues. CDR3 protein: CASRGQGGNQPQHF. DNA of the CDR3: TGCGCCAGCAGAGGACAGGGAGGCAATCAGCCCCAGCATTTT.

The CDR3 loop is CASTPWGDTLGEQYF. CDR3 coding DNA: TGTGCCAGCACCCCCTGGGGGGACACCCTCGGGGAGCAGTACTTC. This chain uses TRBV6-5 with TRBJ2-7, with D tentatively TRBD1 or TRBD2 (6 bases each). Trimming took off 7 bases at V and 7 bases at J, with 23 bases between the two ends. Germline V CDR1 and CDR2: MNHEY, SVGAGI. This CDR3 has 15 amino acids.

The CDR3 nucleotides read TGTGCCAGCAGCCTATTGGTGGTATCGGGAAACACCATATATTTT. This codes for CASSLLVVSGNTIYF. The chain joins TRBV7-9 to TRBJ1-3; D uncertain. The CDR3 covers 15 residues. Trimming cost V 5 bases and J 4 bases, with 15 bases left between them. Germline V lookup: CDR1 SEHNR, CDR2 FQNEAQ (reference sequence).

The chain carries TRBV15 and TRBJ2-5; 7 positions agree with TRBD2. The CDR3 loop spans 14 amino acids. Germline CDR1 LNHNV, CDR2 YYDKDF (reference sequence). J gave up 4 bases and V 1 base, and 3 bases lay outside the gene matches. CDR3 region: CATSRGGGGETQYF. The CDR3 nucleotides read TGTGCCACCAGCAGAGGTGGGGGGGGAGAGACCCAGTACTTC.

The V gene is TRBV9, the J gene TRBJ2-1; TRBD2 agrees at 10 bases. Trimming took 0 bases from V and 0 from J; bases not matched to a gene: 3. The CDR3 totals 17 residues. Germline CDR1 reads SGDLS; CDR2 reads YYNGEE. CDR3 in DNA: TGTGCCAGCAGCGTAGAAGGACTAGCGGACTCCTACAATGAGCAGTTCTTC. The encoded protein is CASSVEGLADSYNEQFF.

V is TRBV7-2 and J is TRBJ2-7; TRBD1 or TRBD2 may be the D gene (5 bases each). Trimming stripped 3 bases from V and 2 bases from J, with 14 bases between. CDR3 length equals 15 residues. From germline, CDR1 is SGHTA and CDR2 FQGNSA. CDR3 DNA sequence: TGTGCCAGCAGCTTTGACCGGGACCGGACCTACGAGCAGTACTTC. As protein: CASSFDRDRTYEQYF.

The chain uses TRBV9 and TRBJ1-4, with 8 bases lining up with TRBD1. Trimming cost V 4 bases and J 4 bases; bases outside gene matches: 6. Germline V gene data show CDR1 as SGDLS and CDR2 as YYNGEE. The CDR3 totals 15 residues. The DNA of the CDR3 is TGTGCCAGCAGCCCCCAGGGGGCTAATAATGAAAAACTGTTTTTT. Translated: CASSPQGANNEKLFF.

The chain joins TRBV12-3 or TRBV12-4 to TRBJ1-6; TRBD1 might be the D (5 bases). This CDR3 is 12 amino acids long. The germline V and J ends were trimmed by 5 bases and 9 bases, with 8 bases remaining between them. The CDR3 DNA is TGTGCCAGCAGTCGGGACCCTTCACCCCTCCACTTT. Protein sequence: CASSRDPSPLHF.

The chain has TRBV6-5 and TRBJ2-3, with D unresolved. Germline lookup yields CDR1 MNHEY and CDR2 SVGAGI. CDR3 length: 13 residues. Trimming shortened V by 7 bases and J by 0 bases, and 8 bases separated the two germline ends. The CDR3 here is CASMADSTDTQYF. The CDR3 DNA follows: TGTGCCAGCATGGCCGATAGCACAGATACGCAGTATTTT.